What follows are 17 T cell receptor beta chains derived from one specimen sequenced in a study of high-grade serous ovarian cancer treatment subgroups. The tumor samples were collected prior to definitive surgery or chemotherapy. Libraries were prepared by immunoSEQ multiplex PCR; TCRdb keeps only in-frame clonotypes and omits some of them. This sample carries fewer than 4,500 clones, about 78% of them seen once, and the ten largest clones take 8%. Specimen: tumor tissue. These receptors came from a human donor with high-grade serous ovarian cancer.

In regard to this clone: One end of the junction fails to match germline, which may point to a read error. The CDR3: CAGSLANTEQFF. As DNA, the CDR3 is TGTGCCGGCAGCTTAGCGAATACTGAGCAGTTCTTC. V and J are TRBV11-2 and TRBJ2-1, with a tentative D call TRBD2 (5 bases). CDR1 and CDR2 (germline): SGHAT, FQNNGV. The CDR3 runs to 12 residues. Combining the CDR3 with reference TRBV11-2 and TRBJ2-1 gives the whole variable domain EAGVAQSPRYKIIEKRQSVAFWCNPISGHATLYWYQQILGQGPKLLIQFQNNGVVDDSQLPKDRFSAERLKGVDSTLKIQPAKLEDSAVYLCAGSLANTEQFFGPGTRLTVL.

This clone was found a few times. The gene calls are TRBV12-5 and TRBJ1-5; 11 nucleotides match TRBD1. Looked up from germline, CDR1 is LGHNT and CDR2 is FRNRAP. The CDR3 is 15 amino acids. V dropped 4 bases and J dropped 6; count of bases not matched to a gene: 5. CDR3 nucleotide sequence: TGTGCTAGTGGTTGGACAGGGGGCGCGGGTCAGCCCCAGCATTTT. The encoded protein is CASGWTGGAGQPQHF.

J is TRBJ2-7 and V is TRBV5-4; 7 positions agree with TRBD1. CDR3 length: 13 amino acids. The V gene's germline CDR1 is SGHNT and CDR2 YYREEE (reference sequence). Germline trimming cut 5 bases from V and 5 bases from J; bases unmatched to any gene: 7. The CDR3 region is CASRHPDRNEQYF. In nucleotides, the CDR3 is TGTGCCAGCAGACACCCGGACAGGAACGAGCAGTACTTC.

The chain links TRBV7-8 to TRBJ2-6; no firm D call. The CDR3 totals 14 residues. CDR1 and CDR2 (germline): SGHVS, FQNEAQ. Trimming left V 4 bases short and J 0 bases short, with 4 bases between. The CDR3 sequence: CASSYLSGANVLTF. CDR3 DNA sequence: TGTGCCAGCAGCTACCTCTCTGGGGCCAACGTCCTGACTTTC.

The V and J genes are TRBV5-6 and TRBJ1-1; tentatively, D is TRBD1 (6 bases). Germline CDR1 reads SGHDT; CDR2 reads YYEEEE. The length of the CDR3 is 14 residues. The germline V and J ends were trimmed by 2 bases and 1 base, with 9 bases remaining between them. The CDR3 DNA follows: TGTGCCAGCAGCTTATGGGGGCAGAACACTGAAGCTTTCTTT. As protein: CASSLWGQNTEAFF.

Comments on this clone: Other DNA sequences in this specimen translate into the identical CDR3. This sequence joins TRBV4-2 and TRBJ2-7; 12 nucleotides line up with TRBD2. CDR1 LGHNA and CDR2 YNFKEQ come from the germline V gene. The ends lost 3 bases at V and 4 bases at J; junction bases unmatched: 7. CDR3 size: 16 residues. CDR3 in amino acids: CASSQVTSGGPYEQYF. Written as DNA, the CDR3 is TGTGCCAGCAGCCAGGTGACTAGCGGGGGTCCTTACGAGCAGTACTTC.

The chain is built from TRBV6-6 and TRBJ2-5, with 7 bases identical to TRBD1. The better agreement between TRBJ2-7 and the DNA end casts doubt on the J call. This CDR3 has 15 amino acids. Germline V lookup: CDR1 MNHNY, CDR2 SVGAGI (reference sequence). CDR3 in DNA: TGTGCCAGCAGTATGGGACAGATCCCTTTCTACGAGCAGTACTTC. Its translation is CASSMGQIPFYEQYF.

The V call is TRBV6-6, the J call TRBJ1-3; D unresolved. V lost 6 bases and J lost 2, with 8 bases in between. This CDR3 is 13 amino acids long. The V gene's germline CDR1 is MNHNY and CDR2 SVGAGI (reference sequence). DNA of the CDR3: TGTGCCAGCAGGACCATTCCTGGAAACACCATATATTTT. Translating it yields CASRTIPGNTIYF.

The chain employs TRBV28 and TRBJ2-2; D ambiguous. CDR3 length: 15 amino acids. The germline CDR1 and CDR2 sequences are MDHEN and SYDVKM. V lost 3 bases, J lost 3 bases, and 11 bases lay in between. DNA for the CDR3: TGTGCCAGCAGTTTCGATGGCAGATACACCGGGGAGCTGTTTTTT. Its protein product is CASSFDGRYTGELFF.

The chain couples TRBV15 to TRBJ1-1; 7 nucleotides align to TRBD1. Germline lookup yields CDR1 LNHNV and CDR2 YYDKDF (reference sequence). This CDR3 is built from 13 residues. J lost 5 bases, V lost 5 bases, and 5 bases had no gene match. The CDR3 protein is CATSEQGGTEAFF. CDR3 sequence (DNA): TGTGCCACCAGCGAGCAGGGGGGGACTGAAGCTTTCTTT. Based on the CDR3 plus reference TRBV15 and TRBJ1-1, the full variable domain is DAMVIQNPRYQVTQFGKPVTLSCSQTLNHNVMYWYQQKSSQAPKLLFHYYDKDFNNEADTPDNFQSRRPNTSFCFLDIRSPGLGDTAMYLCATSEQGGTEAFFGQGTRLTVV.

The CDR3 sequence is CASSAGTANTGELFF. CDR3 coding DNA: TGTGCCAGCAGCGCCGGGACAGCGAACACCGGGGAGCTGTTTTTT. V and J are TRBV11-3 and TRBJ2-2, with 7 bases lining up with TRBD1. Germline lookup yields CDR1 SGHNT and CDR2 YENEEA. CDR3 length equals 15 residues. The V segment lost 5 bases and the J segment 0 bases; nucleotides outside the gene matches: 3.

This clone has only one observation. V and J are TRBV7-2 and TRBJ2-7; possible D gene TRBD1, 6 bases. The CDR3 has 15 residues. The V end lost 5 bases, the J end lost 0 bases, and 14 bases lay between the germline ends. Germline V gene sequence: CDR1 SGHTA, CDR2 FQGNSA. The CDR3 region is CASSHGDMGSYEQYF. CDR3 nucleotides: TGTGCCAGCAGCCATGGGGACATGGGCTCCTACGAGCAGTACTTC. Drawing the rest from reference TRBV7-2 and TRBJ2-7, the complete variable domain is GAGVSQSPSNKVTEKGKDVELRCDPISGHTALYWYRQSLGQGLEFLIYFQGNSAPDKSGLPSDRFSAERTGGSVSTLTIQRTQQEDSAVYLCASSHGDMGSYEQYFGPGTRLTVT.

The chain is built from TRBV6-4 and TRBJ2-7; 7 bases are shared with TRBD2. Trimming at V came to 8 bases and at J to 3 bases, leaving 7 bases not matched to a gene. Germline values: CDR1 MRHNA, CDR2 SNTAGT. The CDR3 covers 13 residues. CDR3 protein: CASDGLVCYEQYF. The CDR3 DNA sequence: TGTGCCAGCGACGGACTAGTCTGCTACGAGCAGTACTTC.

As for this clone: At one end, the junction sequence differs from germline, possibly due to a read error. The chain has TRBV27 and TRBJ2-7; a possible D gene is TRBD2 (7 bases). This CDR3 contains 14 residues. The germline CDR1 and CDR2 sequences are MNHEY and SMNVEV (reference sequence). DNA for the CDR3: TGTGCCAGCAGTTTTTCGGGGGGCGCCTACGAGCAGCACTTC. This gives the protein CASSFSGGAYEQHF.

In DNA, the CDR3 is TGTGCCAGCAGCACCGGCCCGTATCAGCCCCAGCATTTT. Protein product: CASSTGPYQPQHF. The V and J genes are TRBV4-2 and TRBJ1-5; D gene uncertain. V lost 5 bases to trimming and J lost 5 bases, with 10 bases between them. The germline V gene has CDR1 LGHNA and CDR2 YNFKEQ. The CDR3 is 13 amino acids.

This clone was seen a handful of times. CDR3 amino acids: CASSSRIAGGRYEQFF. DNA of the CDR3: TGTGCCAGCAGCTCCAGGATAGCGGGGGGCCGGTATGAGCAGTTCTTC. The rearrangement joins TRBV28 to TRBJ2-1; 10 nucleotides agree with TRBD2. After removal of 6 bases from V and 8 bases from J, the junction contained 13 bases not matched to a gene. Germline CDR1 and CDR2: MDHEN and SYDVKM. The CDR3 covers 16 residues.

This rearrangement joins TRBV27 to TRBJ2-7, with 7 positions matching TRBD1. The CDR3 length is 15 residues. J lost 0 bases, V lost 6 bases, and 8 bases had no gene match. CDR1 MNHEY and CDR2 SMNVEV come from the germline V gene (reference sequence). The CDR3 region is CASSDREKYSYEQYF. The CDR3 nucleotides read TGTGCCAGCAGCGACAGGGAAAAATACTCCTACGAGCAGTACTTC.